What follows are 9 T cell receptor beta chains derived from one specimen sequenced in a study of human T cells and chemical hapten exposure. Before extraction, the whole blood was not fractionated, and total RNA was taken from it. The library put unique molecular identifiers onto individual cDNA molecules. TCRdb re-called the reads through MiXCR, storing one row per CDR3 protein. The sample shows 95,000 to 150,000 distinct CDR3 sequences, over 6.5% of them seen only once. Material for sequencing was whole blood. These receptors were obtained from a human donor in good health. Some clones in this sample may be carry-over from other donors' samples.

The chain couples TRBV5-5 to TRBJ2-2; 7 positions agree with TRBD2. The CDR3 loop spans 16 amino acids. Looked up from germline, CDR1 is SGHKS and CDR2 is YYEKEE (reference sequence). After removal of 4 bases from V and 4 bases from J, the junction contained 10 bases not matched to a gene. The DNA for the CDR3 is TGTGCCAGCAGCATCCCAAGCGGGGTTAGCACCGGGGAGCTGTTTTTT. Translating it yields CASSIPSGVSTGELFF.

This clonotype was counted ten times or more. This rearrangement joins TRBV4-1 to TRBJ1-5; D call uncertain. The CDR3 has 16 residues. Germline values: CDR1 MGHRA, CDR2 YSYEKL. Trimming took off 0 bases at V and 0 bases at J, with 9 bases between the two ends. Here the CDR3 reads CASSQDRHHSNQPQHF. CDR3 bases: TGCGCCAGCAGCCAAGATCGCCATCATAGCAATCAGCCCCAGCATTTT.

This clonotype was seen a few times. The chain joins TRBV27 to TRBJ2-3; D is possibly TRBD2 (5 bases). The CDR3 totals 11 residues. Trimming shortened V by 6 bases and J by 7 bases, and 8 bases separated the two germline ends. In germline, CDR1 is MNHEY, CDR2 SMNVEV (reference sequence). DNA of the CDR3: TGTGCCAGCAGACTAGGTAATACGCAGTATTTT. Protein: CASRLGNTQYF.

This clonotype was seen repeatedly, ten times or more. This rearrangement joins TRBV7-8 to TRBJ1-6; D unresolved. The CDR3 spans 15 residues. The V end was cut by 6 bases, the J end by 0 bases, with 9 bases between. Germline lookup yields CDR1 SGHVS and CDR2 FQNEAQ. CDR3 region: CASREQSSYNSPLHF. CDR3 nucleotide sequence: TGTGCCAGCAGAGAACAGAGCTCCTATAATTCACCCCTCCACTTT. The full variable domain, with the rest looked up from reference TRBV7-8 and TRBJ1-6, is GAGVSQSPRYKVAKRGQDVALRCDPISGHVSLFWYQQALGQGPEFLTYFQNEAQLDKSGLPSDRFFAERPEGSVSTLKIQRTQQEDSAVYLCASREQSSYNSPLHFGNGTRLTVT.

This clonotype was seen at least ten times. The chain combines TRBV12-3 or TRBV12-4 with TRBJ1-1; D is possibly TRBD1 (6 bases). This CDR3 contains 12 residues. Trimming stripped 10 bases from V and 4 bases from J, with 13 bases between. The chain's CDR3 is CATKGGGTEAFF. DNA of the CDR3: TGTGCCACCAAGGGGGGTGGCACTGAAGCTTTCTTT.

The chain combines TRBV10-3 with TRBJ2-2; D might be TRBD2 (5 bases). V lost 0 bases to trimming and J lost 7 bases, with 18 bases between them. CDR1 and CDR2 from the germline V gene are ENHRY and SYGVKD. This CDR3 contains 17 residues. The CDR3 spells CAISESTGSSWGGELFF. The CDR3 nucleotides read TGTGCCATCAGTGAGTCGACGGGATCCTCTTGGGGCGGGGAGCTGTTTTTT.

V and J are TRBV20-1 and TRBJ1-1, with D possibly matching TRBD1 (5 bases). The ends were cut back, 0 bases at V and 3 bases at J, with 14 bases in the middle. Germline CDR1 DFQATT, CDR2 SNEGSKA (reference sequence). The CDR3 runs to 15 residues. CDR3 coding DNA: TGCAGTGCTAGAGATTGGGGCAGGGTGGACACTGAAGCTTTCTTT. This encodes CSARDWGRVDTEAFF.

This chain uses TRBV7-2 with TRBJ2-5, with D unresolved. Germline V gene sequence: CDR1 SGHTA, CDR2 FQGNSA. The CDR3 sequence is 14 residues long. The V and J ends lost 0 bases and 1 base respectively, with 6 bases between them. The CDR3 DNA reads TGTGCCAGCAGCTTAGCGATCAGCCAAGAGACCCAGTACTTC. Amino acid sequence: CASSLAISQETQYF.

The sample holds many counts of this clonotype. The rearrangement joins TRBV4-1 to TRBJ2-3, with 7 positions matching TRBD1. The CDR3 extends over 16 amino acids. The junction had 11 bases not matched to a gene; V was cut back by 4 bases and J by 4 bases. CDR1 and CDR2 (germline): MGHRA, YSYEKL. The CDR3 DNA is TGCGCCAGCAGCCTGGTCGCCGGGACAGCTTCAGATACGCAGTATTTT. Protein sequence: CASSLVAGTASDTQYF.